The clone carrying this T cell receptor beta chain was observed a single time. After removal of 4 bases from V and 5 bases from J, the junction contained 13 bases not matched to a gene. The CDR3 is 17 amino acids. Germline CDR1 MDHEN, CDR2 SYDVKM. PCR primers comprised 60 Vbeta and 13 Jbeta primers. Libraries were prepared by immunoSEQ multiplex PCR; TCRdb keeps only in-frame clonotypes and omits some of them. The sample yields some 130,000 clones, 65% to 80% seen once. This entry comes from a study of cytomegalovirus exposure and HLA in healthy donors. Study in general: The early release's HLA-typed donors yielded about 85 million unique TCRs.

The clonotype was recovered from a man between 35 and 55 years old in good health and CMV-seropositive. The V call is TRBV28, the J call TRBJ2-3; 9 nucleotides line up with TRBD1. The sequencing input was PBMCs. CDR3 DNA sequence: TGTGCCAGCAGTTCGTCTCGGACAGGGGCCTTGCTAGATACGCAGTATTTT. Its translation is CASSSSRTGALLDTQYF.